The present TCR beta chain was sequenced within a study of blood T cell repertoires in COVID-19. The assay was immunoSEQ multiplex PCR, and TCRdb's table has in-frame clones only and misses some. The profile shows 30,000 to 35,000 clones, 93% of them singletons. Deletions cut 6 bases from V and 7 bases from J, with 10 bases between. This CDR3 is built from 12 residues. From germline, CDR1 is LNHDA and CDR2 SQIVND (reference sequence). Input material: peripheral blood. The rearrangement joins TRBV19 to TRBJ1-5; tentatively, D is TRBD1 (5 bases). The sequence was collected from a human donor in a cohort sampled during active COVID-19. Here the CDR3 DNA reads TGTGCCAGTAGGGAAGGGGTCCAGCCCCAGCATTTT. It encodes CASREGVQPQHF. Complete variable domain (other parts from reference TRBV19 and TRBJ1-5): DGGITQSPKYLFRKEGQNVTLSCEQNLNHDAMYWYRQDPGQGLRLIYYSQIVNDFQKGDIAEGYSVSREKKESFPLTVTSAQKNPTAFYLCASREGVQPQHFGDGTRLSIL.